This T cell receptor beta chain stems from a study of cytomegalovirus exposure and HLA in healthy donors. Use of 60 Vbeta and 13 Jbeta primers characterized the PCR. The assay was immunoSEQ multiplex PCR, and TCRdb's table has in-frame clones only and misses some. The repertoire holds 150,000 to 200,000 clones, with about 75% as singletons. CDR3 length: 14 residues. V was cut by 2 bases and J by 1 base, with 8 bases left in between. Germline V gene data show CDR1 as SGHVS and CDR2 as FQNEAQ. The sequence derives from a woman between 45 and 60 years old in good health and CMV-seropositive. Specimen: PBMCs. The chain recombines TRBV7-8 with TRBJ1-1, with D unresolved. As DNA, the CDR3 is TGTGCCAGCAGCTTAAGTCGCGGGAACACTGAAGCTTTCTTT. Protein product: CASSLSRGNTEAFF.